Below, 2 T cell receptor beta chains from the same sample are listed, as sequenced in a study of CD8 T cells in Susac syndrome. Random hexamers were used to reverse transcribe an amount of about 0.45 to 1 ug RNA. MiXCR was run by TCRdb on the immunoSEQ multiplex PCR reads, yielding one entry per CDR3 protein. The sample contains roughly 120,000 distinct CDR3 sequences, about 95% of which appear only once. Input material: CD4+ T cells from PBMCs. The receptors come from a human donor in good health.

The gene calls are TRBV6-2 or TRBV6-3 and TRBJ2-7, with TRBD2 identical over 8 bases. This CDR3 contains 14 residues. The ends lost 0 bases at V and 2 bases at J; junction bases unmatched: 0. The germline gives CDR1 MNHEY, CDR2 SVGEGT. The DNA for the CDR3 is TGTGCCAGCAGTTACTCGACTAGCGCCTACGAGCAGTACTTC. It codes for CASSYSTSAYEQYF.

The rearrangement links TRBV18 to TRBJ1-2; tentatively, D is TRBD1 (5 bases). The ends were cut back, 2 bases at V and 4 bases at J, with 11 bases in the middle. This CDR3 contains 14 residues. CDR1 and CDR2 from the germline V gene are KGHSH and LQKENI. The CDR3 nucleotides read TGTGCCAGCTCACCAGACAGTGATTCCTATGGCTACACCTTC. Its protein is CASSPDSDSYGYTF.